The text below deals with one T cell receptor beta chain. What it binds is not known. In TCRdb, the reads were re-called with MiXCR into one record per CDR3 protein. Of roughly 990,000 distinct CDR3 sequences in the sample, around a third were seen once. These data are taken from a study of T cell repertoires in cytomegalovirus infection. Study information: The authors used CMV epitopes that were HLA-C-restricted (recently identified) and HLA-B-restricted (well studied). In public TCR beta signatures, there were indications of both CMV infection and matching HLA type.

Notes on the study in general: Dominating the ex vivo response were TCR beta clonotypes that were CMV-specific and HLA-C-restricted.

V lost 0 bases and J lost 9; bases outside the gene matches: 5. The CDR3 is made up of 14 amino acids. CDR1 is MDHEN, CDR2 SYDVKM, per germline. The rearrangement links TRBV28 to TRBJ2-1; 7 positions agree with TRBD2. Sequencing used cultured CD8+ T cells from PBMCs, obtained from culture after CMV antigen stimulation. This TCR came from a human donor in good health (CMV status not recorded). Some clones in this sample may be carry-over from other donors' samples. The CDR3 protein is CASSLWGGDGEQFF. The CDR3 DNA reads as TGTGCCAGCAGTTTATGGGGGGGGGATGGTGAGCAGTTCTTC. The entire variable domain, with the rest obtained from reference TRBV28 and TRBJ2-1, is as follows: DVKVTQSSRYLVKRTGEKVFLECVQDMDHENMFWYRQDPGLGLRLIYFSYDVKMKEKGDIPEGYSVSREKKERFSLILESASTNQTSMYLCASSLWGGDGEQFFGPGTRLTVL.